This entry lists 25 T cell receptor beta chains sequenced from one sample in a study of CD8 T cells in ankylosing spondylitis. TCRdb independently ran MiXCR on the 5' RACE reads; one entry per CDR3 protein. The repertoire includes 150,000 or so distinct CDR3 sequences, roughly 10% of them detected once, and about 15% sits in the top ten. Material: blood, either unsorted or a sorted T cell fraction (not recorded which). These receptors originate from a female donor with ankylosing spondylitis or in good health (not recorded which).

This clonotype was recorded a few times. The J gene is TRBJ2-1, the V gene TRBV7-9, with 7 bases identical to TRBD2. J lost 8 bases, V lost 6 bases, and 16 bases had no gene match. Looked up from germline, CDR1 is SEHNR and CDR2 is FQNEAQ (reference sequence). The CDR3 sequence is 16 residues long. The DNA for the CDR3 is TGTGCCAGCAGGACCTACGCGGGAGCACCTGCCCATGAGCAGTTCTTC. It translates to CASRTYAGAPAHEQFF.

A few counts support this clonotype. The chain recombines TRBV25-1 with TRBJ2-1; D uncertain. The V end was cut by 0 bases, the J end by 5 bases, with 8 bases between. The germline V gene encodes CDR1 MGHDK and CDR2 SYGVNS. The CDR3 runs 14 residues. This CDR3 is CASSEYPSDNEQFF. The CDR3 bases are TGTGCCAGCAGTGAATATCCGTCGGACAATGAGCAGTTCTTC.

The chain joins TRBV20-1 to TRBJ2-1; TRBD2 aligns across 11 bases. V gave up 0 bases and J gave up 6 bases; unmatched junction bases: 4. From germline, CDR1 is DFQATT and CDR2 SNEGSKA (reference sequence). This CDR3 is 15 amino acids long. This CDR3 reads CSARDGTSGSNEQFF. The CDR3 DNA is TGCAGTGCTAGAGATGGCACTAGCGGGAGCAATGAGCAGTTCTTC.

This clonotype came up many times. This chain joins TRBV6-2 or TRBV6-3 and TRBJ1-1, with TRBD1 identical over 7 bases. The CDR3 sequence is 15 residues long. Trimming took 5 bases from V and 5 from J; bases not matched to a gene: 11. Per the germline V gene, CDR1 is MNHEY and CDR2 is SVGEGT. CDR3 loop: CASSPHRGQGTEAFF. CDR3 bases: TGTGCCAGCAGTCCCCACAGGGGCCAGGGTACTGAAGCTTTCTTT.

The CDR3 region is CASSQVGRYSSTDTQYF. DNA of the CDR3: TGTGCCAGCAGCCAAGTGGGTAGATACTCTAGCACAGATACGCAGTATTTT. The chain carries TRBV7-2 and TRBJ2-3; no clear D. V was trimmed by 5 bases and J by 0 bases, leaving 18 bases between them. The CDR3 extends over 17 amino acids. In germline, CDR1 is SGHTA, CDR2 FQGNSA.

The rearrangement uses TRBV29-1 and TRBJ1-4, with D unresolved. Between the trimmed V and J ends, which lost 5 bases and 7 bases, there was a span of 11 bases. The germline V gene encodes CDR1 SQVTM and CDR2 ANQGSEA. This CDR3 comprises 12 residues. CDR3 amino acids: CSVRSLGEKLFF. CDR3 coding DNA: TGCAGCGTTCGCTCCCTGGGTGAAAAACTGTTTTTT.

The J gene is TRBJ2-7, the V gene TRBV7-6; TRBD1 matches 7 bases. This CDR3 is 15 amino acids long. From germline, CDR1 is SGHVS and CDR2 FNYEAQ. The V segment lost 4 bases and the J segment 5 bases; nucleotides outside the gene matches: 11. This CDR3 is CASSSTRQGSNEQYF. The CDR3 DNA sequence: TGTGCCAGCAGCTCAACTCGACAGGGATCGAACGAGCAGTACTTC.

This clonotype was observed a few times. The chain joins TRBV27 to TRBJ1-4; D is uncertain. Germline values: CDR1 MNHEY, CDR2 SMNVEV (reference sequence). The V and J ends lost 6 bases and 2 bases respectively, with 10 bases between them. This CDR3 comprises 14 residues. Written as DNA, the CDR3 is TGTGCCAGCAGCCCCACCCTTACTAATGAAAAACTGTTTTTT. Translated: CASSPTLTNEKLFF.

This clonotype has at least ten counts. The chain links TRBV7-9 to TRBJ2-7; 8 bases match TRBD1. V lost 7 bases to trimming and J lost 3 bases; unmatched junction nucleotides: 8. This CDR3 contains 14 residues. The germline CDR1 and CDR2 sequences are SEHNR and FQNEAQ (reference sequence). The CDR3 region has the DNA TGTGCCAGCATCCCCCTGGGACAGGACTACGAGCAGTACTTC. It yields the protein CASIPLGQDYEQYF.

The chain combines TRBV12-5 with TRBJ1-1; D gene uncertain. V shed 3 bases and J shed 11 bases, with 16 bases lying between them. Germline V gene lookup returns CDR1 LGHNT and CDR2 FRNRAP. The CDR3 spans 13 residues. The CDR3: CASGLDPGLAAFF. CDR3 sequence (DNA): TGTGCTAGTGGTTTAGATCCTGGGTTGGCGGCTTTCTTT. The variable domain in full, with the rest retrieved from reference TRBV12-5 and TRBJ1-1, is DARVTQTPRHKVTEMGQEVTMRCQPILGHNTVFWYRQTMMQGLELLAYFRNRAPLDDSGMPKDRFSAEMPDATLATLKIQPSEPRDSAVYFCASGLDPGLAAFFGQGTRLTVV.

This clonotype was observed a handful of times. The gene calls are TRBV5-1 and TRBJ2-6; TRBD1 agrees at 9 bases. This CDR3 is built from 15 residues. V lost 8 bases, J lost 0 bases, and 3 bases stayed unmatched. Germline CDR1 is SGHRS and CDR2 is YFSETQ. CDR3 bases: TGCGCCAGTACAGGGGGCCCCTCTGGGGCCAACGTCCTGACTTTC. Translated, it gives CASTGGPSGANVLTF.

This clonotype was recorded many times. J is TRBJ1-2 and V is TRBV4-3; no firm D call. Trimming cost V 5 bases and J 5 bases, with 15 bases left between them. CDR3 length equals 14 residues. Germline values: CDR1 LGHNA, CDR2 YSLEER. In nucleotides, the CDR3 is TGCGCCAGCAGCGCCGGATTAGGGCCTTATGGCTACACCTTC. It yields the protein CASSAGLGPYGYTF.

The genes are TRBV12-3 or TRBV12-4 and TRBJ1-2; weak D call: TRBD1 (5 bases). The V gene lost 6 bases and the J gene lost 8 bases, with 13 bases spanning the gap. This CDR3 has 12 amino acids. CDR3 sequence reads: CASRHGGAGYTF. CDR3 coding DNA: TGTGCCAGCAGGCACGGGGGTGCGGGCTACACCTTC.

In this sample, this clonotype turned up many times. V and J are TRBV7-2 and TRBJ1-2; no definite D call. V was pared by 1 base and J by 4 bases, with 7 bases between. This CDR3 has 13 amino acids. Germline CDR1 SGHTA, CDR2 FQGNSA. The CDR3 is CASSLGGSYGYTF. CDR3 sequence (DNA): TGTGCCAGCAGCTTAGGGGGAAGCTATGGCTACACCTTC.

The chain uses TRBV27 and TRBJ2-2, with D possibly matching TRBD1 (5 bases). Trimming shortened V by 4 bases and J by 7 bases, and 7 bases separated the two germline ends. The CDR3 length is 12 residues. Germline V gene data show CDR1 as MNHEY and CDR2 as SMNVEV (reference sequence). In DNA, the CDR3 is TGTGCCAGCAGTTACCAGGGCGGGGAGCTGTTTTTT. This sequence encodes CASSYQGGELFF.

The chain employs TRBV23-1 and TRBJ2-1; D may be TRBD1 (6 bases). TRBV23-1 is filed as an ORF, its function uncertain. The CDR3 is 17 amino acids. The germline V and J ends were trimmed by 0 bases and 2 bases, with 14 bases remaining between them. CDR3 sequence (DNA): TGCGCCAGCAGTCAATCCAAGGGGGAGCTCACCTACAATGAGCAGTTCTTC. Translated, it gives CASSQSKGELTYNEQFF.

This clonotype has more than one count but fewer than ten. V usage is TRBV7-6 and J usage is TRBJ1-2, with D perhaps matching TRBD1 (5 bases). Trimming shortened V by 5 bases and J by 3 bases, and 19 bases separated the two germline ends. Germline V lookup: CDR1 SGHVS, CDR2 FNYEAQ. CDR3 length: 16 residues. CDR3 nucleotides: TGTGCCAGCAGCCGGGACTTTAATAAGGCGGACTATGGCTACACCTTC. This sequence encodes CASSRDFNKADYGYTF. Full variable domain (missing parts from reference TRBV7-6 and TRBJ1-2): GAGVSQSPRYKVTKRGQDVALRCDPISGHVSLYWYRQALGQGPEFLTYFNYEAQQDKSGLPNDRFSAERPEGSISTLTIQRTEQRDSAMYRCASSRDFNKADYGYTFGSGTRLTVV.

In this sample, this clonotype turned up a few times. The gene calls are TRBV6-2 or TRBV6-3 and TRBJ2-2; tentative D call: TRBD2 (5 bases). Deletions cut 0 bases from V and 0 bases from J, with 11 bases between. The length of the CDR3 is 17 residues. Germline values: CDR1 MNHEY, CDR2 SVGEGT. In nucleotides, the CDR3 is TGTGCCAGCAGTTACTCGGGAGAGGGAGCGAACACCGGGGAGCTGTTTTTT. Its translation is CASSYSGEGANTGELFF.

The table lists this clonotype with many counts. The V and J genes are TRBV4-2 and TRBJ1-6; D gene uncertain. Trimming cost V 0 bases and J 6 bases, with 15 bases left between them. From germline, CDR1 is LGHNA and CDR2 YNFKEQ. There are 17 residues in the CDR3. This CDR3 is CASSQDVSTVINSPLHF. The CDR3 nucleotides are TGTGCCAGCAGCCAAGATGTTTCCACGGTCATTAATTCACCCCTCCACTTT.

This clonotype was recorded many times. The rearrangement links TRBV29-1 to TRBJ2-1; D is unresolved. Trimming cost V 3 bases and J 4 bases, with 10 bases left between them. The germline V gene encodes CDR1 SQVTM and CDR2 ANQGSEA. The CDR3 contains 13 residues. CDR3 protein: CSVEVDAYNEQFF. As DNA, the CDR3 is TGCAGCGTTGAGGTAGACGCTTACAATGAGCAGTTCTTC.

This clonotype has only a few counts. The J gene is TRBJ2-1, the V gene TRBV7-9; D is ambiguous. The V gene's germline CDR1 is SEHNR and CDR2 FQNEAQ (reference sequence). The length of the CDR3 is 13 residues. V lost 5 bases and J lost 2, with 7 bases in between. This CDR3 is CASSGGPYNEQFF. Here the CDR3 DNA reads TGTGCCAGCAGCGGCGGACCCTACAATGAGCAGTTCTTC. Full variable domain (remainder filled in from reference TRBV7-9 and TRBJ2-1): DTGVSQNPRHKITKRGQNVTFRCDPISEHNRLYWYRQTLGQGPEFLTYFQNEAQLEKSRLLSDRFSAERPKGSFSTLEIQRTEQGDSAMYLCASSGGPYNEQFFGPGTRLTVL.

This clonotype was counted between two and nine times. The V gene is TRBV25-1, the J gene TRBJ1-1, with 9 bases fitting TRBD1. The trim removed 3 bases at V and 0 bases at J, leaving 11 bases unmatched. Germline V gives CDR1 MGHDK, CDR2 SYGVNS. The CDR3 spans 18 residues. Here the CDR3 DNA reads TGTGCCAGCAGTGAGACACAGGGGGCACTCTTTATGAACACTGAAGCTTTCTTT. Its protein is CASSETQGALFMNTEAFF.

The sample holds many counts of this clonotype. The chain has TRBV11-2 and TRBJ2-1; a weak D match, TRBD2 (5 bases). Deletions cut 1 base from V and 8 bases from J, with 9 bases between. The CDR3 loop spans 13 amino acids. Germline V gives CDR1 SGHAT, CDR2 FQNNGV. CDR3 nucleotide sequence: TGTGCCAGCAGCTTAGTTGTGGGAGATGAGCAGTTCTTC. This encodes CASSLVVGDEQFF.

The chain uses TRBV7-9 and TRBJ2-7, with TRBD1 matching 7 bases. Trimming took 5 bases from V and 3 from J; bases not matched to a gene: 13. Germline V lookup: CDR1 SEHNR, CDR2 FQNEAQ (reference sequence). This CDR3 spans 16 amino acids. The CDR3 DNA is TGTGCCAGCAGCCCGTCCGGGACAGACTTTTTCTACGAGCAGTACTTC. Translated, it gives CASSPSGTDFFYEQYF.

The V call is TRBV11-1, the J call TRBJ1-2, with 8 bases aligning to TRBD1. Germline V gene sequence: CDR1 SGHAT, CDR2 FQDESV (reference sequence). The length of the CDR3 is 18 residues. Trimming removed 4 bases from V and 1 base from J; junction bases left unmatched: 14. For the CDR3, the DNA is TGTGCCAGCAGCTCCTTTCCCAGACAGGGGAAGGGTAACTATGGCTACACCTTC. The encoded protein is CASSSFPRQGKGNYGYTF. The variable domain in full, completed from reference TRBV11-1 and TRBJ1-2, reads EAEVAQSPRYKITEKSQAVAFWCDPISGHATLYWYRQILGQGPELLVQFQDESVVDDSQLPKDRFSAERLKGVDSTLKIQPAELGDSAMYLCASSSFPRQGKGNYGYTFGSGTRLTVV.